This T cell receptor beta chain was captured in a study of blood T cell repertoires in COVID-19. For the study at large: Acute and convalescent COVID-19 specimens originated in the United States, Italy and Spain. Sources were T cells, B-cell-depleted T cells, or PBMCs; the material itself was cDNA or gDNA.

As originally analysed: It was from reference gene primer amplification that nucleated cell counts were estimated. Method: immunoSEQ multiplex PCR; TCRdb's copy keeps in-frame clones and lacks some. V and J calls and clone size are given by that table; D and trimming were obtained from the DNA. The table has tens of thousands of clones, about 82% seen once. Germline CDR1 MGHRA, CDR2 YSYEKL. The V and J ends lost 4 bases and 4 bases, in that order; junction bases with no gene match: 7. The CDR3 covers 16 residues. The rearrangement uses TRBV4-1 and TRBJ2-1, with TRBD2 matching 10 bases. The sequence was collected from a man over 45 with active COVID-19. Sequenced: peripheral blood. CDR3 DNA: TGCGCCAGCAGCCGCCCGGGACTAGCGAGGTACAATGAGCAGTTCTTC. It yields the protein CASSRPGLARYNEQFF.